The sequence of this TCR beta chain was determined in a study of blood T cell repertoires in COVID-19. Study at large: The samples span acute and convalescent COVID-19 from the United States, Italy and Spain.

The study recruited people aged roughly 18 to 95 years across about 25 US areas. Self-reported history from a screening survey and questionnaire set each donor's cohort. Clones were sequenced by immunoSEQ multiplex PCR, and TCRdb holds only the in-frame ones, with some missing. The table includes 180,000 or so clones, roughly 80% detected once. V shed 2 bases, J shed 5 bases, and the junction held 14 bases outside the gene matches. The V gene's germline CDR1 is SGHRS and CDR2 YFSETQ. The length of the CDR3 is 17 residues. Sequencing was done on a sample of PBMCs or T cells enriched from blood (not recorded which). The chain employs TRBV5-1 and TRBJ2-7, with 9 bases fitting TRBD2. The sequence came from a man in his forties or fifties who had recovered from COVID-19. Here the CDR3 DNA reads TGCGCCAGCAGCTTCTCTGGGCGGGGGGGCTTAGGCGACGAGCAGTACTTC. This codes for CASSFSGRGGLGDEQYF.